This TCR beta chain appears in the sequencing data of a study of CD8+CD57+ T cells in acquired aplastic anemia. Study context: When averaged, DNA from sorted CD4+ and CD8+ cells came to 3.2 ug. Study-level points and caveats: Roughly 28 was the count of CD8+ CDR3 sequences that patients shared with controls.

V lost 8 bases to trimming and J lost 0 bases, with 5 bases between them. The CDR3 runs 12 residues. Looked up from germline, CDR1 is LNHNV and CDR2 is YYDKDF (reference sequence). Genomic DNA templated the TCR beta VDJ and CDR3 profiling. Each CDR3 protein is one row after TCRdb ran MiXCR on the reads. The sample records some 180,000 distinct CDR3 sequences, 50% to 65% being singletons. A note on this clonotype: Its antigen remains unidentified.

For sequencing, patients were chosen who had shown expansion of CD8+CD57+ cells by flow cytometry. All patients had severe acquired aplastic anemia. Patients had not yet gotten any therapy when their blood was taken for sampling. This chain joins TRBV15 and TRBJ2-1; D gene uncertain. Source material: sorted CD4+, CD8+, or CD8+CD57+ T cells (not recorded which) from PBMCs. The receptor comes from a human donor with aplastic anemia. CDR3 residues: CATGISYNEQFF. The DNA of the CDR3 is TGTGCCACCGGTATCTCCTACAATGAGCAGTTCTTC.